A single TCR beta chain is shown here with its context. This receptor's antigen is unknown. No quality values exist for individual bases; no much larger clone is one base distant. Library preparation was by 5' RACE. These reads were obtained on an Illumina HiSeq 2500. A second PCR of roughly 6 to 11 cycles was run with a J-beta primer mix and a sample-barcoded 5' primer. Each TCR beta cDNA molecule received a unique molecular identifier from a template-switch 5' adaptor carrying 12 random nucleotides. Each sample yielded at least 2.5 million CDR3-containing paired-end reads. The Mint cDNA synthesis kit, primed by a TRBC-specific oligonucleotide, was used to synthesize first-strand cDNA from all RNA. After uracil-DNA glycosylase treatment, a first 18-cycle PCR used universal primers M1SS and BC2_uni_R on all cDNA. The study's processing was this. For normalization, 1 million high-quality reads were randomly selected from each sample, with every read carrying a distinct molecular identifier. Instead of being binned into consensus sequences, reads with shared molecular identifiers were discarded. MiTCR, with a Q25 quality threshold and the strictest error-elimination algorithm, was used for CDR3 identification, clonotype clustering and error correction. Lower-bound total TCR beta diversity was estimated with a nonparametric unseen species model using Euler transformation. Through fastp at Q25 and MiXCR, TCRdb rebuilt clones from the public reads, retaining in-frame beta chains. Every CDR3 protein is listed once, alongside the most common genes and DNA of its rows. The V and J calls were determined by TCRdb, not by the authors. The table for this sample lists 600,000 or so distinct CDR3 sequences; around 50% of them were counted only once. The ten largest clones add up to around 24% of the sample.

The data derive from a study of blood T cells in healthy people across ages (dated by TCRdb to the mid-2010s). The study in broad terms: Template switching captured roughly one uniquely barcoded TCR beta cDNA molecule per two T cells in model experiments. To track age-related changes in TCR beta repertoire diversity, the study relied on deep sequencing normalized with unique cDNA molecular identifiers. To avoid experimental bias, donors of different ages were distributed randomly across sequencing lanes. The donors were split into four age groups: young (average around 15 years), middle-aged (roughly 40), aged (over 55) and long-lived (about 82). The study analyzed two additional independent replicas of 1 million unique cDNA reads from the same blood draw for two donors, one aged 18 to 30 and one aged 80 or older. Broad study findings and their caveats: Because profiling used bulk unsorted PBMCs, naive and antigen-experienced compartments could not be compared conclusively. As age increased, observed TCR beta diversity per million T cells dropped in a roughly linear way, and a significant reduction was already evident by age about 40. Because donor CMV infection status was unknown, age-related changes in expanded clonotypes were potentially confounded. Compared with the aged group, the long-lived group had more naive CD4+ T cells, fewer expanded clones and increased TCR diversity, suggesting age selection. The percentage of naive T cells measured by flow cytometry correlated strongly with observed TCR beta diversity. Estimates of total diversity based on one million sequenced T cells were considered lower bounds and underestimates.

The donors were roughly 40 Caucasian individuals from Russia, aged about 6 to 100 years, who were systemically healthy. Around 10 milliliters of peripheral blood were drawn from each donor into EDTA-treated Vacutainer tubes. PBMCs were isolated by Ficoll-Paque density-gradient centrifugation, with at least 7 million obtained per sample. Total RNA was extracted from PBMCs with Trizol reagent, with at least 6 micrograms obtained per sample. Naive CD45RAhigh/CD27high T cell percentages were measured by flow cytometry on a PBMC aliquot from every donor. The receptor's source is a man older than 75 in good health. The specimen sequenced was blood.

Here the CDR3 is given as CASSFQGGQTYEQYF. The bases are TGTGCCAGCAGTTTTCAAGGGGGCCAAACCTACGAGCAGTACTTC. The chain is assembled from TRBV27 and TRBJ2-7, with TRBD1 identical over 7 junction bases. In the germline V gene (reference sequence), CDR1 corresponds to MNHEY and CDR2 to SMNVEV. V is trimmed back by 3 bases and J by 2 bases, and the junction contains 7 bases that no gene match accounts for. The CDR3 sequence holds 15 residues, the cysteine and phenylalanine included. Just CDR3 DNA is preserved here, 45 bases in frame from base 1.